The 17 T cell receptor beta chains listed next were all sequenced from one sample in a study of OX40 agonist ivuxolimab in advanced cancers. TCRdb keeps only in-frame clones here, not all; method: immunoSEQ multiplex PCR. Of about 46,000 clones in the sample, approximately 88% were seen once. The specimen comprised CD4+ or CD8+ T cells sorted from blood, sampled in a trial of the OX40 agonist ivuxolimab. These receptors came from an adult with an advanced solid tumor such as melanoma, head and neck, liver or kidney cancer.

The J gene is TRBJ1-2, the V gene TRBV19; TRBD1 might be the D (5 bases). Trimming took 3 bases from V and 2 from J, leaving 10 bases between them. The germline V gene encodes CDR1 LNHDA and CDR2 SQIVND (reference sequence). CDR3 length equals 14 residues. CDR3: CASSIFGGNYGYTF. CDR3 sequence (DNA): TGTGCCAGTAGTATCTTCGGGGGAAACTATGGCTACACCTTC.

The chain carries TRBV4-1 and TRBJ2-7; weak D call: TRBD2 (5 bases). Trimming took off 1 base at V and 6 bases at J, with 16 bases between the two ends. The germline V gene has CDR1 MGHRA and CDR2 YSYEKL. The CDR3 covers 15 residues. The CDR3 DNA follows: TGCGCCAGCAGCCAAGGAGTTTCCCAAGGAGGCGAGCAGTACTTC. Its protein product is CASSQGVSQGGEQYF.

The J gene is TRBJ1-3, the V gene TRBV28; TRBD1 is a possible D gene (5 bases). Germline V gene lookup returns CDR1 MDHEN and CDR2 SYDVKM. Trimming took 7 bases from V and 0 from J, leaving 25 bases between them. The CDR3 spans 19 residues. The CDR3 region has the DNA TGTGCCAGCAAATACGGCTTTTCAGGGACGCGGATCTCTGGAAACACCATATATTTT. Translation gives CASKYGFSGTRISGNTIYF.

The V and J genes are TRBV21-1 and TRBJ1-1. TRBV21-1 is a known pseudogene. CDR3 size: 13 residues. The CDR3 DNA follows: TGTGCCAGCAGCAAAGAAGGTGAAGGTCGGGCTTTCTTT. Its protein product is CASSKEGEGRAFF.

This chain's CDR3 is CASSTSGGHNEQFF. CDR3 DNA: TGTGCCAGTAGTACCTCCGGCGGGCACAATGAGCAGTTCTTC. V usage is TRBV19 and J usage is TRBJ2-1; D may be TRBD2 (5 bases). This CDR3 comprises 14 residues. Germline-derived CDR1 and CDR2 are LNHDA and SQIVND (reference sequence). V was cut by 4 bases and J by 5 bases, with 12 bases left in between.

The chain has TRBV5-1 and TRBJ2-5; 8 bases are a match to TRBD1. The J segment lost 5 bases and the V segment lost 6 bases, leaving 12 bases of the junction unmatched. This CDR3 is 15 amino acids long. Germline CDR1 and CDR2: SGHRS and YFSETQ. CDR3 nucleotides: TGCGCCAGCATCCGGACTCAGGGGGCTTGGGAGACCCAGTACTTC. Protein: CASIRTQGAWETQYF. The whole variable domain, remainder taken from reference TRBV5-1 and TRBJ2-5, is KAGVTQTPRYLIKTRGQQVTLSCSPISGHRSVSWYQQTPGQGLQFLFEYFSETQRNKGNFPGRFSGRQFSNSRSEMNVSTLELGDSALYLCASIRTQGAWETQYFGPGTRLLVL.

The chain joins TRBV28 to TRBJ2-5; D is uncertain. Trimming took 2 bases from V and 0 from J, leaving 7 bases between them. There are 14 residues in the CDR3. In germline, CDR1 is MDHEN, CDR2 SYDVKM. The CDR3 DNA follows: TGTGCCAGCAGTTTACGGCAGAACCAAGAGACCCAGTACTTC. It encodes CASSLRQNQETQYF.

V gene TRBV9 combines with J gene TRBJ1-2, with D possibly matching TRBD1 (5 bases). V shed 3 bases and J shed 4 bases, with 16 bases lying between them. Germline V lookup: CDR1 SGDLS, CDR2 YYNGEE. The CDR3 is 15 amino acids. The CDR3 loop is CASSGATGTTYGYTF. The CDR3 nucleotides read TGTGCCAGCAGCGGAGCTACCGGGACGACCTATGGCTACACCTTC.

The rearrangement links TRBV5-1 to TRBJ2-2; D is perhaps TRBD1 (5 bases). Looked up from germline, CDR1 is SGHRS and CDR2 is YFSETQ. This CDR3 is 16 amino acids long. Trimming took off 0 bases at V and 4 bases at J, with 13 bases between the two ends. The CDR3 sequence: CASSLVAGQFTGELFF. The CDR3, as DNA: TGCGCCAGCAGCTTGGTGGCAGGGCAATTCACCGGGGAGCTGTTTTTT.

The chain recombines TRBV27 with TRBJ1-6, with D tentatively TRBD1 (5 bases). The CDR3 totals 12 residues. Germline V CDR1 and CDR2: MNHEY, SMNVEV (reference sequence). The V end lost 6 bases, the J end lost 7 bases, and 7 bases lay between the germline ends. CDR3 DNA sequence: TGTGCCAGCAGGACAGCGAATTCACCCCTCCACTTT. Protein: CASRTANSPLHF.

The gene calls are TRBV18 and TRBJ2-3; 7 bases match TRBD1. The CDR3 extends over 15 amino acids. The junction had 4 bases not matched to a gene; V was cut back by 2 bases and J by 2 bases. Germline assignment: CDR1 KGHSH and CDR2 LQKENI. CDR3 nucleotides: TGTGCCAGCTCACCAAGACAGGGAATCACAGATACGCAGTATTTT. Its translation: CASSPRQGITDTQYF.

In this sample, this clone turned up once. This rearrangement joins TRBV27 to TRBJ2-2; D not certain. Trimming removed 4 bases at V and 6 bases at J, with 12 bases between. Germline CDR1 is MNHEY and CDR2 is SMNVEV (reference sequence). This CDR3 has 14 residues. CDR3 sequence: CASSSTPHPGELFF. For the CDR3, the DNA is TGTGCCAGCAGTTCCACCCCGCACCCCGGGGAGCTGTTTTTT.

This clone was counted a few times. The V call is TRBV5-1, the J call TRBJ2-3, with 8 bases identical to TRBD1. CDR1 is SGHRS, CDR2 YFSETQ, per germline. The CDR3 totals 16 residues. Trimming at V came to 2 bases and at J to 1 base, leaving 6 bases not matched to a gene. The chain's CDR3 is CASSLQPGQGTDTQYF. As DNA, the CDR3 is TGCGCCAGCAGCTTACAACCGGGACAGGGCACAGATACGCAGTATTTT.

The chain carries TRBV12-5 and TRBJ2-5; 7 bases are a match to TRBD1. Per germline, CDR1 LGHNT and CDR2 FRNRAP. The CDR3 consists of 15 residues. Trimming took 4 bases from V and 6 from J; bases not matched to a gene: 11. The CDR3 DNA sequence: TGTGCTAGTGGTTCAGGGGGAAGTGCTGAAAAGACCCAGTACTTC. Translating gives CASGSGGSAEKTQYF.

The chain employs TRBV7-2 and TRBJ2-7, with D possibly being TRBD2 (7 bases). V was trimmed by 8 bases and J by 5 bases, leaving 13 bases between them. This CDR3 comprises 12 residues. The germline gives CDR1 SGHTA, CDR2 FQGNSA. CDR3 sequence: CASGGALNEQYF. The DNA for the CDR3 is TGTGCCAGCGGGGGGGCGCTGAACGAGCAGTACTTC.

The chain carries TRBV6-1 and TRBJ2-2; 7 nucleotides line up with TRBD1. This CDR3 is built from 14 residues. The ends lost 10 bases at V and 4 bases at J; junction bases unmatched: 9. Germline CDR1 and CDR2: MNHNS and SASEGT. CDR3 loop: CATWRQGGTGELFF. Here the CDR3 DNA reads TGTGCCACCTGGAGACAGGGTGGCACCGGGGAGCTGTTTTTT.

The chain couples TRBV28 to TRBJ2-7; 9 positions match TRBD1. Germline V gene data show CDR1 as MDHEN and CDR2 as SYDVKM. The CDR3 contains 14 residues. V shed 7 bases, J shed 3 bases, and the junction held 7 bases outside the gene matches. CDR3 protein: CASTIRTGDYEQYF. For the CDR3, the DNA is TGTGCCAGCACCATCCGGACAGGGGACTACGAGCAGTACTTC.